This entry features one T cell receptor (beta chain) sequence. Qualities for individual bases were not recorded, and no much larger clone is one base off. The data derive from a study of graft-versus-host responses after intestinal transplantation (dated by TCRdb to the early 2020s). The study in broad terms: The transplants that recipients received were multivisceral, liver-intestinal, or isolated intestinal. Anti-thymocyte globulin induction was given to all recipients, followed by maintenance tacrolimus and steroids for two to three years. After intestinal transplantation, graft-versus-host and host-versus-graft alloreactive T cell clones were followed in the graft, circulation and bone marrow using bulk TCR-beta CDR3 sequencing. Alloreactive clones were identified by sequencing pre-transplant mixed lymphocyte reaction products and comparing these products with unstimulated pre-transplant donor and recipient T cells. Of the roughly 24 intestinal transplant recipients enrolled in the cohort, one of whom was a retransplant, a few patients without pretransplant specimens were excluded. A peak of at least 4% donor T cells among recipient peripheral blood mononuclear cells was the definition used for donor T cell macrochimerism. Instead of going to the commercial service, samples from a few later patients were sequenced in-house on an Illumina MiSeq and processed with MiXCR.

The meaning of the sample's time point label: cells obtained before transplantation from donor or recipient. Mixed lymphocyte reactions plated approximately 200,000 CFSE-labeled pre-transplant responders with approximately 200,000 irradiated violet-dye-labeled stimulators and were cultured for 6 days. After the mixed lymphocyte reaction, proliferating CD3+CD4+CFSE-low and CD3+CD8+CFSE-low responder cells were FACS-sorted on a BD Influx sorter. Results the study describes overall, beyond this receptor: Early after transplant, declines in HvG clones were associated with peak levels of circulating GvH clones. The conclusions were limited by the relatively low number and heterogeneity of the intestinal transplant patients. High GvH to HvG T cell clonal ratios were observed in the allografts of patients with donor T cell macrochimerism. GvH clones were detected in recipient bone marrow, and some of these GvH clones were observed earlier in ileal mucosa or blood, consistent with an intestinal mucosal origin.

The library was made by the immunoSEQ multiplex PCR assay. For most patients, genomic DNA was isolated with the Qiagen DNeasy Blood and Tissue Kit and sent frozen to Adaptive Biotechnologies for TCR sequencing. For most patients, high-throughput TCR-beta CDR3 sequencing of genomic DNA was performed by Adaptive Biotechnologies. In the paper's pipeline: Adaptive's ImmunoSEQ software was the source of the TCR sequencing data for over 15 patients, while a few other patients were processed with MiXCR and VDJtools. To correct CD4 versus CD8 sorting errors, sequences present in both subsets at a frequency ratio below 5:1 were removed. Because the origin of CDR3 nucleotide sequences shared between donor and recipient could not be assigned, those sequences were removed. Alloreactive clones required at least 2-fold expansion over unstimulated cells and minimum CFSE-low frequency of 0.002% (template counts) or 0.001% (read counts). Mappable clones were those detected in sequenced pre-transplant spleen, lymph node, or MLR CFSE-low populations of the donor or recipient. The cumulative frequency of alloreactive clones was calculated as a percentage of all sequences, weighted by copy number. Imported from immuneACCESS, the table was reduced by TCRdb to in-frame sequences with V and J called. These copies leave out some clones; in studies compared against another copy, an unresolved V gene accounts for under half, and the cause of the remainder is not known. The V and J calls and the clone size are those of that table, but D and trimming were determined from the DNA. The sample records over 20,000 clones, approximately 45% of which are singletons. Together, the top ten hold almost 0.9% of the sample.

The germline V gene provides CDR1 SGHRS and CDR2 YFSETQ. The CDR3, cysteine through phenylalanine, is 14 amino acids long. Solely the CDR3 DNA is kept, with 42 bases framed from the first base. V is reduced by 4 bases and J by 4 bases, leaving a spacing of 9 bases between them. The chain was built from TRBV5-1 and TRBJ2-6, and possibly TRBD2, on 6 matching bases. Material: alloreactive CD4+ T cells from a mixed lymphocyte reaction culture, obtained before intestinal transplant. Sample cell subset or site, as interpreted from the label and publication: CFSE-low proliferating T cells sorted from roughly 6-day pre-transplant mixed lymphocyte reaction (GvH or HvG direction). The sequence derives from a human patient who received an intestinal transplant. The DNA sequence is TGCGCCAGCAGCCGGGGGTACGGGGCCAACGTCCTGACTTTC. Translated, this is CASSRGYGANVLTF.